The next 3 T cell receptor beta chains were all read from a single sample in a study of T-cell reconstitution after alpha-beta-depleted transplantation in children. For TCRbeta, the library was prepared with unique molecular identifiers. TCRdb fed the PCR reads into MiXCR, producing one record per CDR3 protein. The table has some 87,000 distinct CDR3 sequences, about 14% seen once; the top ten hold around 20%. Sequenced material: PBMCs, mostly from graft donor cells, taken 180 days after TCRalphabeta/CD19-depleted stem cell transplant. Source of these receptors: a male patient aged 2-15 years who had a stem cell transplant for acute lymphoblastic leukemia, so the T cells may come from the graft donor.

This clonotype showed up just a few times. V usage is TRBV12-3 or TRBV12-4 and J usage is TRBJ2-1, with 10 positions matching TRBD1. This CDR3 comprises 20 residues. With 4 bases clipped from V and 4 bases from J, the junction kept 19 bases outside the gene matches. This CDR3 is CASSSTGGGGSPGLYNEQFF. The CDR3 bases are TGTGCCAGCAGTTCGACAGGGGGCGGCGGCTCCCCGGGGTTATACAATGAGCAGTTCTTC.

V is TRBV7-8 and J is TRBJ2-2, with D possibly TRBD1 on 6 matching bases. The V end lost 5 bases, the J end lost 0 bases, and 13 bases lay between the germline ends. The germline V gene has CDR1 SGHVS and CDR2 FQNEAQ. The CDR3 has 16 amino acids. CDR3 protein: CASSVQGEANTGELFF. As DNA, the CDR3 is TGTGCCAGCAGCGTACAGGGCGAAGCGAACACCGGGGAGCTGTTTTTT. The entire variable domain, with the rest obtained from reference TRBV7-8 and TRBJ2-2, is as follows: GAGVSQSPRYKVAKRGQDVALRCDPISGHVSLFWYQQALGQGPEFLTYFQNEAQLDKSGLPSDRFFAERPEGSVSTLKIQRTQQEDSAVYLCASSVQGEANTGELFFGEGSRLTVL.

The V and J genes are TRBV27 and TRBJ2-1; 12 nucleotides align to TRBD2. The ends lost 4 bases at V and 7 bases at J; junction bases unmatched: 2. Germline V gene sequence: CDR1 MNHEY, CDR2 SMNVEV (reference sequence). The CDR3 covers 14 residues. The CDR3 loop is CASSSGLAGNEQFF. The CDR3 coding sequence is TGTGCCAGCAGTTCGGGACTAGCGGGTAATGAGCAGTTCTTC.